This T cell receptor beta chain derives from a study of T cell responses to AZD1222 COVID-19 vaccine. In germline, CDR1 is SGHVS, CDR2 FQNEAQ. This CDR3 has 11 residues. Trimming took 5 bases from V and 6 from J, leaving 7 bases between them. TCRdb's table, derived via immunoSEQ multiplex PCR, lists solely in-frame clones and lacks some. The sample has 110,000 to 150,000 clones, 92% seen once. The source of this sequence is an adult in good health. V usage is TRBV7-8 and J usage is TRBJ1-1, with D unresolved. Sequenced material: peripheral blood, taken on day 0 of AZD1222 vaccination. The CDR3 DNA sequence: TGTGCCAGCAGCCCCCGTGCTGAAGCTTTCTTT. Translating gives CASSPRAEAFF.